This TCR beta chain was sequenced during a study of blood T cell repertoires in COVID-19. About the study: PBMCs, B-cell-depleted T cells, or T cells provided the cDNA or gDNA that made up the material.

J lost 7 bases, V lost 7 bases, and 14 bases had no gene match. CDR3 length: 15 amino acids. Germline-derived CDR1 and CDR2 are SNHLY and FYNNEI. Under the authors' procedure: Reference gene primers were amplified, and this amplification served to estimate nucleated cell counts. The method was immunoSEQ multiplex PCR; TCRdb's version includes in-frame clones alone and lacks a portion of them. D and trimming were read from the DNA, whereas the V and J calls and clone size are those reported in that table. The sample contains over 75,000 clones, 70% to 90% of which appear only once. The sequenced material came from peripheral blood. This TCR was sampled from a woman aged 80 or older with acute or convalescent COVID-19. The chain is built from TRBV2 and TRBJ1-2; 8 nucleotides line up with TRBD1. This CDR3 reads CASTQRGRGPSGYTF. DNA for the CDR3: TGTGCCAGCACCCAAAGGGGCAGGGGGCCTAGTGGCTACACCTTC.